Presented here are 3 T cell receptor beta chains from one specimen sequenced in a study of blood T cell repertoires in COVID-19. Repertoires were generated with immunoSEQ multiplex PCR, while TCRdb's copy carries only in-frame clones and drops some. This table holds 300,000 to 350,000 clones, around four fifths found once. Sequencing was performed on peripheral blood. Receptors were obtained from a man aged 30 to 39 with active or convalescent COVID-19.

The genes are TRBV12-5 and TRBJ2-3, with D perhaps matching TRBD2 (6 bases). CDR3 length: 19 residues. V gave up 1 base and J gave up 2 bases, with 22 bases separating them. Looked up from germline, CDR1 is LGHNT and CDR2 is FRNRAP. The CDR3 DNA follows: TGTGCTAGTGGTTTGGGTCAGGGTTTGGGGAGGACCCCCACAGATACGCAGTATTTT. It translates to CASGLGQGLGRTPTDTQYF. Together with reference TRBV12-5 and TRBJ2-3, the CDR3 gives the full variable domain: DARVTQTPRHKVTEMGQEVTMRCQPILGHNTVFWYRQTMMQGLELLAYFRNRAPLDDSGMPKDRFSAEMPDATLATLKIQPSEPRDSAVYFCASGLGQGLGRTPTDTQYFGPGTRLTVL.

The chain has TRBV27 and TRBJ1-5; D perhaps matches TRBD1 (5 bases). The CDR3 consists of 20 residues. V gave up 2 bases and J gave up 6 bases, with 29 bases separating them. Per germline, CDR1 MNHEY and CDR2 SMNVEV (reference sequence). This CDR3 reads CASSLGRGREDWEKGQPQHF. In DNA, the CDR3 is TGTGCCAGCAGTTTAGGTAGGGGCAGGGAGGATTGGGAAAAGGGTCAGCCCCAGCATTTT.

The V gene is TRBV7-8, the J gene TRBJ1-2; perhaps TRBD1 as D (6 bases). Germline-derived CDR1 and CDR2 are SGHVS and FQNEAQ. V was trimmed by 4 bases and J by 5 bases, leaving 17 bases between them. The CDR3 loop spans 15 amino acids. The CDR3 here is CASSWQGIGGYGYTF. As DNA, the CDR3 is TGTGCCAGCAGCTGGCAAGGAATAGGGGGATATGGCTACACCTTC.